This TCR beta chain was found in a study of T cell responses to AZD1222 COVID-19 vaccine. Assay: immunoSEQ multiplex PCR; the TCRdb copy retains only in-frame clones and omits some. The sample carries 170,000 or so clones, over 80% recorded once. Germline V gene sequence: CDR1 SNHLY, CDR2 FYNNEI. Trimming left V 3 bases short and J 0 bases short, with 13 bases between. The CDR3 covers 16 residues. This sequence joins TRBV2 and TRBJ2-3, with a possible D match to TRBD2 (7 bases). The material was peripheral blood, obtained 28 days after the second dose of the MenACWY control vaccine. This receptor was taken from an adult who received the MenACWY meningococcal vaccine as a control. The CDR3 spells CASSDVGGASTDTQYF. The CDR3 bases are TGTGCCAGCAGTGATGTGGGGGGGGCTAGCACAGATACGCAGTATTTT.